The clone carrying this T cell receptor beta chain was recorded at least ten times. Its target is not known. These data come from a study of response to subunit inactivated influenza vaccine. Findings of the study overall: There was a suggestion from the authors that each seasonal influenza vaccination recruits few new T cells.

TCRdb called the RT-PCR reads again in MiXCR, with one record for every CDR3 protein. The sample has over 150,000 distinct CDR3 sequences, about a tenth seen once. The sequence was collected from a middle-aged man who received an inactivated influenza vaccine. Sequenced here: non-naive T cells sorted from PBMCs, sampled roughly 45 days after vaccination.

Written as DNA, the CDR3 is TGCGCCAGCAGCACGGGATTGGGGAACGAAGAGACCCAGTACTTC. Amino acids: CASSTGLGNEETQYF. The chain uses TRBV5-1 and TRBJ2-5, with D maybe TRBD2 (5 bases). This CDR3 spans 15 amino acids. V was pared by 4 bases and J by 3 bases, with 16 bases between. Germline loops: CDR1 SGHRS, CDR2 YFSETQ.